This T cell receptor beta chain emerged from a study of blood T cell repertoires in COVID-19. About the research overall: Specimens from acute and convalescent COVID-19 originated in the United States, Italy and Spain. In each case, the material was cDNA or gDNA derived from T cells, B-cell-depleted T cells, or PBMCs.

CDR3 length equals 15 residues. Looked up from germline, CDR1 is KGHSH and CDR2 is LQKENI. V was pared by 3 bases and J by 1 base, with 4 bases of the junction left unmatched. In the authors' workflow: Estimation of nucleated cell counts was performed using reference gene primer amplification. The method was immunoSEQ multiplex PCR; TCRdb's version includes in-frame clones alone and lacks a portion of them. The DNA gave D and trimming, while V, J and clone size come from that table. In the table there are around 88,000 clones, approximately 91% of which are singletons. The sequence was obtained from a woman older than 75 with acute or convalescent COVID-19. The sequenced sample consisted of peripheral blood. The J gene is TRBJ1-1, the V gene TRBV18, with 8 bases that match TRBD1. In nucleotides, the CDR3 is TGTGCCAGCTCACCTGGACAGGGAAGGAACACTGAAGCTTTCTTT. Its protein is CASSPGQGRNTEAFF.